Below, 22 T cell receptor beta chains from the same sample are listed, as sequenced in a study of blood T cells in healthy people across ages. Using a J-beta primer mix together with a sample-barcoded 5' primer, a second PCR was run for roughly 6 to 12 cycles. TCRdb reanalysed the 5' RACE reads using MiXCR and keeps one entry per CDR3 protein. Of more than 700,000 distinct CDR3 sequences in the sample, about 46% were seen once. What was sequenced was blood. Receptors originate from a man older than 75 in good health.

This chain joins TRBV20-1 and TRBJ2-3; TRBD2 agrees at 8 bases. V shed 2 bases, J shed 4 bases, and the junction held 5 bases outside the gene matches. In germline, CDR1 is DFQATT, CDR2 SNEGSKA (reference sequence). The CDR3 is made up of 14 amino acids. CDR3 DNA: TGCAGTGCTAGATGGCGGGAGGCCCCAGATACGCAGTATTTT. The encoded protein is CSARWREAPDTQYF.

This clonotype was detected only a few times. The V and J genes are TRBV5-1 and TRBJ2-7; either TRBD1 or TRBD2 may fit D (6 bases each). CDR1 and CDR2 from the germline V gene are SGHRS and YFSETQ. Deletions cut 5 bases from V and 5 bases from J, with 14 bases between. The CDR3 is 13 residues long. This chain's CDR3 is CASRFAEGDEQYF. In DNA form, the CDR3 reads TGCGCCAGCAGATTTGCGGAGGGGGACGAGCAGTACTTC.

J is TRBJ1-2 and V is TRBV10-3; TRBD1 is a possible D gene (5 bases). The V and J ends lost 0 bases and 5 bases respectively, with 13 bases between them. Germline V gene sequence: CDR1 ENHRY, CDR2 SYGVKD. The CDR3 runs to 15 residues. The chain's CDR3 is CAISESTPDTYGYTF. The CDR3 DNA sequence: TGTGCCATCAGTGAGTCAACCCCGGACACATATGGCTACACCTTC.

V is TRBV29-1 and J is TRBJ1-1; 7 positions agree with TRBD1. The CDR3 contains 14 residues. CDR1 SQVTM and CDR2 ANQGSEA come from the germline V gene. The V segment lost 7 bases and the J segment 0 bases; nucleotides outside the gene matches: 8. CDR3 sequence reads: CSGRDSPLNTEAFF. CDR3 sequence (DNA): TGCAGCGGGCGGGACAGTCCTTTGAACACTGAAGCTTTCTTT.

The table lists this clonotype with a count of one. J is TRBJ2-3 and V is TRBV11-2; TRBD2 matches at 11 bases. This CDR3 region has 18 residues. V dropped 3 bases and J dropped 3; count of bases not matched to a gene: 11. Germline V gene data show CDR1 as SGHAT and CDR2 as FQNNGV. This CDR3 is CASSFSGATSGRTDTQYF. CDR3 nucleotide sequence: TGTGCCAGCAGCTTTAGCGGGGCCACTAGCGGGAGAACAGATACGCAGTATTTT.

V and J are TRBV20-1 and TRBJ2-3; a possible D gene is TRBD2 (7 bases). The V gene's germline CDR1 is DFQATT and CDR2 SNEGSKA (reference sequence). This CDR3 has 14 residues. The V end lost 6 bases, the J end lost 5 bases, and 18 bases lay between the germline ends. CDR3 sequence reads: CSARGGRGLDTQYF. CDR3 in DNA: TGCAGTGCCAGGGGAGGGCGGGGGTTAGATACGCAGTATTTT.

A word on this clonotype: A much more abundant neighbour one base away suggests this may be a read error. The V call is TRBV7-2, the J call TRBJ2-7; 7 positions match TRBD1. The CDR3 contains 14 residues. V trimming: 5 bases; J trimming: 5 bases; junction bases outside the gene matches: 9. CDR1 SGHTA and CDR2 FQGNSA come from the germline V gene. DNA for the CDR3: TGTGCCAGCAGCCGGAAGGGACAGACCCACGAGCAGTACTTC. Its protein product is CASSRKGQTHEQYF.

This sequence joins TRBV18 and TRBJ2-7; D is ambiguous. Trimming cost V 6 bases and J 2 bases, with 11 bases left between them. This CDR3 has 13 residues. Germline V lookup: CDR1 KGHSH, CDR2 LQKENI. CDR3 bases: TGTGCCAGCTCCCACTCCCAGACCTACGAGCAGTACTTC. It is translated as CASSHSQTYEQYF.

This clonotype was recorded a few times. The rearrangement uses TRBV29-1 and TRBJ1-4; 8 bases line up with TRBD1. V was clipped by 2 bases and J by 10 bases; unmatched bases: 9. The CDR3 is 14 amino acids. Looked up from germline, CDR1 is SQVTM and CDR2 is ANQGSEA. The CDR3: CSVEMGTGIGKLFF. The CDR3 DNA follows: TGCAGCGTTGAAATGGGGACAGGTATCGGAAAACTGTTTTTT.

The gene calls are TRBV9 and TRBJ2-2; 8 nucleotides align to TRBD1. Per the germline V gene, CDR1 is SGDLS and CDR2 is YYNGEE. Trimming cost V 10 bases and J 4 bases; bases outside gene matches: 6. This CDR3 contains 13 residues. CDR3 protein: CAGQGEATGELFF. CDR3 sequence (DNA): TGTGCCGGACAGGGAGAAGCCACCGGGGAGCTGTTTTTT.

V is TRBV27 and J is TRBJ1-1; D is uncertain. V was shortened by 0 bases and J by 7 bases, with 12 bases between the two germline ends. Germline CDR1 reads MNHEY; CDR2 reads SMNVEV (reference sequence). This CDR3 has 14 residues. The CDR3 reads CASSLSRRDGEAFF. As DNA, the CDR3 is TGTGCCAGCAGTTTATCCCGTAGAGACGGTGAAGCTTTCTTT.

The J gene is TRBJ2-5, the V gene TRBV7-2; 9 nucleotides match TRBD2. Trimming took 1 base from V and 5 from J; bases not matched to a gene: 8. The germline V gene has CDR1 SGHTA and CDR2 FQGNSA. The length of the CDR3 is 16 residues. The CDR3 loop is CASSLGPREGQETQYF. CDR3 nucleotide sequence: TGTGCCAGCAGCTTAGGTCCGCGGGAGGGCCAGGAGACCCAGTACTTC.

This clonotype showed up many times. The chain carries TRBV12-3 or TRBV12-4 and TRBJ2-1; 8 positions agree with TRBD2. Losses at the gene ends were 8 bases for V and 5 bases for J; bases not matched to a gene: 8. This CDR3 region has 14 residues. The CDR3 loop is CASGTSGPDNEQFF. DNA of the CDR3: TGTGCCAGCGGCACTAGCGGACCTGACAATGAGCAGTTCTTC.

V usage is TRBV7-2 and J usage is TRBJ1-2; D not resolved. The V end lost 1 base, the J end lost 4 bases, and 19 bases lay between the germline ends. The germline V gene has CDR1 SGHTA and CDR2 FQGNSA. This CDR3 is built from 17 residues. CDR3 bases: TGTGCCAGCAGCTTAGGATATGACATGGGTTGGGGCTATGGCTACACCTTC. Translation gives CASSLGYDMGWGYGYTF.

The chain couples TRBV9 to TRBJ2-7; TRBD2 aligns across 10 bases. The DNA end is more similar to TRBJ2-5, so the J call may be wrong. The CDR3 runs to 14 residues. CDR1 is SGDLS and CDR2 is YYNGEE in the germline V gene. The CDR3 spells CASSGGLAYETQYF. DNA of the CDR3: TGTGCCAGCAGTGGGGGACTAGCGTACGAGACCCAGTACTTC.

In the case of this clonotype: Being one base from a much bigger clone, this may be a read error. V usage is TRBV6-2 or TRBV6-3 and J usage is TRBJ2-1; 9 bases match TRBD2. The CDR3 extends over 15 amino acids. CDR1 is MNHEY, CDR2 SVGEGT, per germline. CDR3 nucleotide sequence: TGTACCAGCAGCCTCGGACTAGCGCGATACAATGAGCAGTTCTTC. This encodes CTSSLGLARYNEQFF.

This clonotype has a handful of counts. CDR3 DNA sequence: TGTGCCAGCAGCGCAATAACCAATGAGCAGTTCTTC. Amino acid sequence: CASSAITNEQFF. V and J are TRBV11-2 and TRBJ2-1; D is undetermined. Germline V gene data show CDR1 as SGHAT and CDR2 as FQNNGV. Trimming stripped 5 bases from V and 6 bases from J, with 8 bases between. There are 12 residues in the CDR3.

The CDR3, as DNA: TGTGCCAGCAGTCGCCCCGGGACAGGGTACTTCGAGCAGTACTTC. Encoded protein: CASSRPGTGYFEQYF. This chain joins TRBV11-1 and TRBJ2-4; 9 bases are a match to TRBD1. The J call may be incorrect, as the DNA end agrees better with TRBJ2-7. Germline assignment: CDR1 SGHAT and CDR2 FQDESV (reference sequence). The CDR3 is 15 residues long.

The chain employs TRBV28 and TRBJ2-5; D is uncertain. The CDR3 loop spans 15 amino acids. Trimming removed 6 bases from V and 5 bases from J, with 19 bases in between. Germline CDR1 and CDR2: MDHEN and SYDVKM. As DNA, the CDR3 is TGTGCCAGCAGCCAGAACCAGGTCCGTGCGGAGACCCAGTACTTC. Translating gives CASSQNQVRAETQYF.

As concerns this clonotype: One junction end does not reproduce the germline sequence, and a read error may be involved. The V gene is TRBV6-5, the J gene TRBJ2-7; 7 bases are a match to TRBD1. CDR3 length: 12 amino acids. Germline lookup yields CDR1 MNHEY and CDR2 SVGAGI. For the CDR3, the DNA is TGTGCCAGCAGTAACAGGGGCTACGGGCAGTACTTC. Residues: CASSNRGYGQYF.

V usage is TRBV20-1 and J usage is TRBJ2-3, with TRBD2 matching over 7 bases. Germline V gene data show CDR1 as DFQATT and CDR2 as SNEGSKA (reference sequence). V lost 5 bases and J lost 4; bases outside the gene matches: 9. The CDR3 is 14 amino acids. The CDR3 DNA reads TGCAGTGCTCCACCCGCGGGAGTAGCAGATACGCAGTATTTT. This gives the protein CSAPPAGVADTQYF.

This clonotype came up a few times. This chain links TRBV5-1 with TRBJ2-5; D ambiguous. V gave up 2 bases and J gave up 11 bases, with 19 bases separating them. There are 14 residues in the CDR3. Looked up from germline, CDR1 is SGHRS and CDR2 is YFSETQ. The CDR3 sequence is CASSFRTDVDEQYF. DNA for the CDR3: TGCGCCAGCAGCTTCCGGACGGATGTAGATGAGCAGTACTTC.